Included here is one TCR beta chain sequence, with context. The entry originates in a study of T cell changes during pregnancy in multiple sclerosis. TCRdb's copy holds only in-frame clones and misses some; the assay was immunoSEQ multiplex PCR. The table shows about 51,000 clones, with approximately 94% occurring only once. Germline V CDR1 and CDR2: SGHRS, YFSETQ. This CDR3 has 14 residues. V was cut by 5 bases and J by 6 bases, with 14 bases left in between. The sequences come from CD4+ T cells from peripheral blood mononuclear cells, collected in the second trimester of pregnancy. The genes are TRBV5-1 and TRBJ1-4; D gene uncertain. The receptor's source is a female donor with multiple sclerosis, enrolled in a pregnancy study. This chain's CDR3 is CASRRWAGYEKLFF. The CDR3 nucleotides are TGCGCCAGCAGACGCTGGGCGGGTTATGAAAAACTGTTTTTT.